This passage covers 2 T cell receptor beta chains from one sample sequenced in a study of shared clonotypes between healthy human individuals. Generated by immunoSEQ multiplex PCR, the TCRdb table keeps only in-frame clones and is missing some. The table records over a million clones, more than 95% of them present only once. The sample comprised naive CD4+ T cells sorted from blood. Subset in this sample: CD45RA+ positively selected. These receptors were taken from a man aged 25 to 40 in good health.

This chain connects TRBV2 to TRBJ2-1, with D uncertain. Germline lookup yields CDR1 SNHLY and CDR2 FYNNEI. The ends were cut back, 5 bases at V and 4 bases at J, with 9 bases in the middle. The CDR3 is 13 residues long. The CDR3 loop reads CASSPDLYNEQFF. CDR3 bases: TGTGCCAGCAGTCCGGATCTTTACAATGAGCAGTTCTTC.

Here the CDR3 DNA reads TGTGCCAGCAGTGACGGCAGGGACAACACCGGGGAGCTGTTTTTT. Amino acids: CASSDGRDNTGELFF. The genes are TRBV2 and TRBJ2-2; D tentatively reads TRBD1 or TRBD2 (5 bases each). Per the germline V gene, CDR1 is SNHLY and CDR2 is FYNNEI. V lost 3 bases and J lost 2, with 10 bases in between. This CDR3 is 15 amino acids long.